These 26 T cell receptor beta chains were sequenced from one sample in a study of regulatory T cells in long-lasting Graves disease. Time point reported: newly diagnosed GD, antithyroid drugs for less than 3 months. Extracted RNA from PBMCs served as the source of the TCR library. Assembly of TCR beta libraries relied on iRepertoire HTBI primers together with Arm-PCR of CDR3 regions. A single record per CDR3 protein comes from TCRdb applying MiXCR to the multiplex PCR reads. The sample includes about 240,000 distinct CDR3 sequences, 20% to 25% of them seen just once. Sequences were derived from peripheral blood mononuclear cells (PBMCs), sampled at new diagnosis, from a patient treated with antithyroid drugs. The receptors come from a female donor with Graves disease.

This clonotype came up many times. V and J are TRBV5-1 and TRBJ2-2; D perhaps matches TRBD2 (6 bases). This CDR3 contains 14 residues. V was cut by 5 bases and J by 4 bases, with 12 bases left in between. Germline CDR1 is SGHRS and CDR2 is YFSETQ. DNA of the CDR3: TGCGCCAGCAGTGGGGAGGCCGGCACCGGGGAGCTGTTTTTT. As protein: CASSGEAGTGELFF.

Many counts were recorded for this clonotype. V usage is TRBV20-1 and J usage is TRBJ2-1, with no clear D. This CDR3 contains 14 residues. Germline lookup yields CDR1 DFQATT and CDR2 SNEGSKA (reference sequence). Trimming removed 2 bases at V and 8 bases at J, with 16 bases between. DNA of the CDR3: TGCAGTGCTAGATCCCCCCTGGTGGGCTATGAGCAGTTCTTC. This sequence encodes CSARSPLVGYEQFF.

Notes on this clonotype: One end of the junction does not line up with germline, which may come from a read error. Here the CDR3 reads CASSLNVEGETQYF. CDR3 in DNA: TGTGCCAGTAGTTTAAACGTGGAGGGAGAGACCCAGTACTTC. This chain joins TRBV28 and TRBJ2-5; D possibly corresponds to TRBD2 (6 bases). The CDR3 contains 14 residues. Germline V gene lookup returns CDR1 MDHEN and CDR2 SYDVKM. The full variable domain, completed using reference TRBV28 and TRBJ2-5, is DVKVTQSSRYLVKRTGEKVFLECVQDMDHENMFWYRQDPGLGLRLIYFSYDVKMKEKGDIPEGYSVSREKKERFSLILESASTNQTSMYLCASSLNVEGETQYFGPGTRLLVL.

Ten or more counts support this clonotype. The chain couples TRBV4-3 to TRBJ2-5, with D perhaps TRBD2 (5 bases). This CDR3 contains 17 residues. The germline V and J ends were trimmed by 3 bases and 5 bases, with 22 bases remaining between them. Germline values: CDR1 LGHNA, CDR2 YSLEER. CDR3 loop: CASSQGVLERSRETQYF. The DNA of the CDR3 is TGCGCCAGCAGCCAGGGAGTTCTGGAGCGTTCCCGGGAGACCCAGTACTTC.

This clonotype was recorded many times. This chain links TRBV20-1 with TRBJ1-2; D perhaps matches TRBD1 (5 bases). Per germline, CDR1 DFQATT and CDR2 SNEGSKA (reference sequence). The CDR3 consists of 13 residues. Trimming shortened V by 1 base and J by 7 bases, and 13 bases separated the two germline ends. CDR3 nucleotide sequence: TGCAGTGCTAGAGGTGGAGGGGTCTTTGGCTACACCTTC. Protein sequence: CSARGGGVFGYTF.

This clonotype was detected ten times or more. CDR3 sequence (DNA): TGCAGTGCTAGGGACCAGCAAGGACTAGCTGAGACCCAGTACTTC. Protein: CSARDQQGLAETQYF. The chain uses TRBV20-1 and TRBJ2-5, with 8 bases fitting TRBD2. The CDR3 runs to 15 residues. J lost 5 bases, V lost 3 bases, and 11 bases had no gene match. Germline V gene sequence: CDR1 DFQATT, CDR2 SNEGSKA (reference sequence).

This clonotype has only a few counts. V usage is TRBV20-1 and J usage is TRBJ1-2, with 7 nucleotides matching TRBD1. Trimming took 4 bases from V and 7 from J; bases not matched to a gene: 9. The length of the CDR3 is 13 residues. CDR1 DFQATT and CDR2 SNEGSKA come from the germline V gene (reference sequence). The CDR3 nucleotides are TGCAGTGCTAACACCAAGGGGGCGGGTGGCTACACCTTC. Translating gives CSANTKGAGGYTF.

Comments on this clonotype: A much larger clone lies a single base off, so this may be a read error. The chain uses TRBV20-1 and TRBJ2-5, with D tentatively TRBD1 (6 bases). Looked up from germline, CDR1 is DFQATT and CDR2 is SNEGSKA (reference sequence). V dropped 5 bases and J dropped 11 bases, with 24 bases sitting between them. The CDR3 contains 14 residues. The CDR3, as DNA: TGCAGTGCTGTGGGACACATCTCCTACAATGAGCAGTACTTC. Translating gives CSAVGHISYNEQYF.

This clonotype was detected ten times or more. This chain's CDR3 is CASSPTGVYEQYF. DNA for the CDR3: TGTGCCAGCAGCCCAACAGGGGTTTACGAGCAGTACTTC. The chain combines TRBV11-3 with TRBJ2-7, with 7 positions matching TRBD1. The CDR3 sequence is 13 residues long. Germline V gene lookup returns CDR1 SGHNT and CDR2 YENEEA. The V gene end was trimmed by 5 bases and the J gene end by 4 bases; junction bases not matched to a gene: 5.

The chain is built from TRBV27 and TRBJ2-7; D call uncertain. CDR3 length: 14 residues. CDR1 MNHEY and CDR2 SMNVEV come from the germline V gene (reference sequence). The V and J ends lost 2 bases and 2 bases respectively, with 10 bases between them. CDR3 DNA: TGTGCCAGCAGTTTAGGGCCCGGGCCCTACGAGCAGTACTTC. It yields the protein CASSLGPGPYEQYF.

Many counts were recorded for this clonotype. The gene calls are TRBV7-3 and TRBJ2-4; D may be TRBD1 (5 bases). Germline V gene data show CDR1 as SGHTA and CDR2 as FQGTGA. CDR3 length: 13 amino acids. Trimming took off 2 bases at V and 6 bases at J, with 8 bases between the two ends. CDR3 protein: CASSLGALNIQYF. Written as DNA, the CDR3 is TGTGCCAGCAGCTTAGGGGCTTTAAACATTCAGTACTTC.

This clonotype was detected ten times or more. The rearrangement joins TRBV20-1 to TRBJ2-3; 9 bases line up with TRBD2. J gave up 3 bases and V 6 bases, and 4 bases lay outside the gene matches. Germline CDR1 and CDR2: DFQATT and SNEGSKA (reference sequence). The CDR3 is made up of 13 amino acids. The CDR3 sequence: CSAVAGGTDTQYF. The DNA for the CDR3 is TGCAGTGCCGTGGCGGGGGGGACAGATACGCAGTATTTT.

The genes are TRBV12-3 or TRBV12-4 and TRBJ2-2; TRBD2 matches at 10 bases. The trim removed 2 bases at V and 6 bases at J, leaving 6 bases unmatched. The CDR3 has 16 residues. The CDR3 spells CASSLRPSGSPGELFF. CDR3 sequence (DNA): TGTGCCAGCAGTTTAAGGCCTAGCGGGAGTCCCGGGGAGCTGTTTTTT.

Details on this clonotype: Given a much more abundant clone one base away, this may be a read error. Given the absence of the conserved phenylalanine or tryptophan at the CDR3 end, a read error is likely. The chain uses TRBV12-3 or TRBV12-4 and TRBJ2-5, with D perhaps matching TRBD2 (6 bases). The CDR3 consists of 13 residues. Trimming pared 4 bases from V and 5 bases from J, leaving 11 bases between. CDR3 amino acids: CASSWGGGETQYL. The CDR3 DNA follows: TGTGCCAGCAGTTGGGGTGGAGGGGAGACCCAGTACTTA.

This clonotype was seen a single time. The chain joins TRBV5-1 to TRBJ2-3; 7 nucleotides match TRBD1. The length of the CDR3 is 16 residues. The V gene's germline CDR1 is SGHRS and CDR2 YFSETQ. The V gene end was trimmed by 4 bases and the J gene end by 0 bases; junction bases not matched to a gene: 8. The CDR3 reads CASSQEQGPSTDTQYF. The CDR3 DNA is TGCGCCAGCAGCCAAGAACAGGGGCCTAGCACAGATACGCAGTATTTT.

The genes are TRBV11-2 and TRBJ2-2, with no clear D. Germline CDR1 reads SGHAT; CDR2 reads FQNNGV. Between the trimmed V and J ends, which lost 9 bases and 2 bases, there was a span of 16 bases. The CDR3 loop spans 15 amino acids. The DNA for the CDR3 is TGTGCCAGTAGAAGCCTGGCGGTAAACACCGGGGAGCTGTTTTTT. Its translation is CASRSLAVNTGELFF.

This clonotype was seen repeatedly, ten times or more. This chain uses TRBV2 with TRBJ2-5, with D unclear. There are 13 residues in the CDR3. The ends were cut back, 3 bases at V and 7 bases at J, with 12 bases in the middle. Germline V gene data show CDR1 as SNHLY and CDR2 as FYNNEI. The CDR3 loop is CASSDPGRATQYF. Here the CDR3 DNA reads TGTGCCAGCAGTGACCCAGGCCGCGCGACCCAGTACTTC.

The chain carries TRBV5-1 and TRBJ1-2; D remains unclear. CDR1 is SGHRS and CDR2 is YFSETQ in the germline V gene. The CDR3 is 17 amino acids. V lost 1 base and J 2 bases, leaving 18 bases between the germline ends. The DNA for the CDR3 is TGCGCCAGCAGCTTGCGGGCCTCTTCGAATCCAAACTATGGCTACACCTTC. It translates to CASSLRASSNPNYGYTF. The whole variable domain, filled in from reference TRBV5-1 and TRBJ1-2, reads KAGVTQTPRYLIKTRGQQVTLSCSPISGHRSVSWYQQTPGQGLQFLFEYFSETQRNKGNFPGRFSGRQFSNSRSEMNVSTLELGDSALYLCASSLRASSNPNYGYTFGSGTRLTVV.

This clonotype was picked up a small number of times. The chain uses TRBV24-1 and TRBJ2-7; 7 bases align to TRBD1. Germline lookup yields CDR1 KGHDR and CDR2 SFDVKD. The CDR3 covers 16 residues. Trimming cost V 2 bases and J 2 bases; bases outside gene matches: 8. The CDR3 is CATSDSGQDRTYEQYF. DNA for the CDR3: TGTGCCACCAGTGATTCTGGACAGGACAGGACCTACGAGCAGTACTTC.

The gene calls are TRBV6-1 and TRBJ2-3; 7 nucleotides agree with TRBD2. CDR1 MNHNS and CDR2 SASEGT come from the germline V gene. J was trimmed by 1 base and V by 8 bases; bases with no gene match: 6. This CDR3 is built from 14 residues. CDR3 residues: CASGAGERTDTQYF. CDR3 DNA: TGTGCCAGCGGGGCGGGGGAACGCACAGATACGCAGTATTTT.

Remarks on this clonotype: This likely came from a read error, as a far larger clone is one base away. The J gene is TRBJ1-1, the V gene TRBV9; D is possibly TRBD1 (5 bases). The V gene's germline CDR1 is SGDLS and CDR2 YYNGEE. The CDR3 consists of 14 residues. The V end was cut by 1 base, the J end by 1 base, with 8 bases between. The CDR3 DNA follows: TGTGCCAGCAGCGTATTCGGGGGGAACACTGAAGCTTTCTTT. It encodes CASSVFGGNTEAFF.

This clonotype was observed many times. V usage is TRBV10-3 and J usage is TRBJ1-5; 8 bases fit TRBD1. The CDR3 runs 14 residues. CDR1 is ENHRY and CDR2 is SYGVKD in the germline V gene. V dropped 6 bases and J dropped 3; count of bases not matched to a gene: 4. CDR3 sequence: CAIRGGQDNQPQHF. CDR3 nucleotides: TGTGCCATCAGGGGGGGACAGGACAATCAGCCCCAGCATTTT.

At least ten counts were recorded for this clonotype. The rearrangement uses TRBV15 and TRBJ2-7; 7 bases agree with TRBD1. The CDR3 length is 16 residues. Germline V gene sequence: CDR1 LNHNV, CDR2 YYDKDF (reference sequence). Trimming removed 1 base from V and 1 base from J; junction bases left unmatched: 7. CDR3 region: CATSRGRNRGSYEQYF. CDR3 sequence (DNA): TGTGCCACCAGCAGAGGCCGGAACAGGGGTTCCTACGAGCAGTACTTC.

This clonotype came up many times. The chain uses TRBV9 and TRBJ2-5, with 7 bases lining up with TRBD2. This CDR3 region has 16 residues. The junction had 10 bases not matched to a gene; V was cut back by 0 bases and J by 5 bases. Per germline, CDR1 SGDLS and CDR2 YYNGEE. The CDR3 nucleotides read TGTGCCAGCAGCGTAGCTTGGGAGCGGGACGGGGAGACCCAGTACTTC. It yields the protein CASSVAWERDGETQYF.

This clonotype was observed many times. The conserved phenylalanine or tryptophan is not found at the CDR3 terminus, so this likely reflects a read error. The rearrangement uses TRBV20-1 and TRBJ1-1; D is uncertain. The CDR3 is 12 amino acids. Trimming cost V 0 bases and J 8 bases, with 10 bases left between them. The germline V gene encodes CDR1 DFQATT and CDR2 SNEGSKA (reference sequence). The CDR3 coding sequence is TGCAGTGCTAGAGAGGGCAGCCGAGAAGCTTTCCTT. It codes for CSAREGSREAFL.

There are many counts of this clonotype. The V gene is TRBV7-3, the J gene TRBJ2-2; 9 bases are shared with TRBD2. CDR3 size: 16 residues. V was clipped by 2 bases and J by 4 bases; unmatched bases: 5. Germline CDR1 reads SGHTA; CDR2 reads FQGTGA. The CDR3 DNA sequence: TGTGCCAGCAGCTTACAAGCGGGGGGATTCACCGGGGAGCTGTTTTTT. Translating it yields CASSLQAGGFTGELFF. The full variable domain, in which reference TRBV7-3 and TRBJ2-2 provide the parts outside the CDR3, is GAGVSQTPSNKVTEKGKYVELRCDPISGHTALYWYRQSLGQGPEFLIYFQGTGAADDSGLPNDRFFAVRPEGSVSTLKIQRTERGDSAVYLCASSLQAGGFTGELFFGEGSRLTVL.